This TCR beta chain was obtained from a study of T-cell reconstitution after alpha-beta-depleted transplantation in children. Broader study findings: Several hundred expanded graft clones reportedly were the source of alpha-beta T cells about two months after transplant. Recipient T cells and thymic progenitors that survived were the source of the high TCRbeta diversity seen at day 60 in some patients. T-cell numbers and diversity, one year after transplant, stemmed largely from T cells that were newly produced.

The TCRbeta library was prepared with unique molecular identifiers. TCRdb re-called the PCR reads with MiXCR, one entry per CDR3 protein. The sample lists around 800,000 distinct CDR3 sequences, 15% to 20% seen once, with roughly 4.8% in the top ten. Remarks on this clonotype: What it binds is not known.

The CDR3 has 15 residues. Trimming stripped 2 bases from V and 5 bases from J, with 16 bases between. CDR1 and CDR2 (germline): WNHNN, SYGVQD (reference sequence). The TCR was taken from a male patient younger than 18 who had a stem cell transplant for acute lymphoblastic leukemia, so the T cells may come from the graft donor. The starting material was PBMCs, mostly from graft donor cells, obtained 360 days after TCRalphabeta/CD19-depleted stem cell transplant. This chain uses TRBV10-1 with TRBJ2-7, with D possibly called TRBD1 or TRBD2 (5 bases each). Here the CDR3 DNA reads TGCGCCAGCAGTGAGGACTGGGACCGCCGGAACGAGCAGTACTTC. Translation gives CASSEDWDRRNEQYF.